Here is one T cell receptor beta chain with its context. Its antigen is undetermined. The V and J ends lost 0 bases and 4 bases, in that order; junction bases with no gene match: 11. CDR3 length equals 17 residues. Germline V lookup: CDR1 SGHNT, CDR2 YYREEE (reference sequence). The sample comes from a study of OX40 agonist ivuxolimab in advanced cancers. Study-wide context: A male proportion of 82.7% was recorded, with mean age approximately 57 years and range about 20 to 79. Notes on the study in general: Mean expanded clone counts were higher in CD8+ than CD4+ T cells. Undetermined was the antigen specificity of the expanded peripheral T cells. Nonresponders, in some cases, also had low normalized T-cell clonal expansion.

Only in-frame clones appear in the TCRdb table, and some are missing; sequencing was by immunoSEQ multiplex PCR. The sample consists of under 40,000 clones, roughly 80% of them appearing once. The chain is built from TRBV5-4 and TRBJ2-5; 8 nucleotides match TRBD2. The clonotype originates from an adult with an advanced solid tumor such as melanoma, head and neck, liver or kidney cancer. Sequencing was performed on CD4+ or CD8+ T cells sorted from blood, taken in a trial of the OX40 agonist ivuxolimab. The CDR3 protein is CASSLARSGRDGETQYF. The CDR3 DNA is TGTGCCAGCAGCTTGGCCAGGAGCGGGAGAGACGGAGAGACCCAGTACTTC.